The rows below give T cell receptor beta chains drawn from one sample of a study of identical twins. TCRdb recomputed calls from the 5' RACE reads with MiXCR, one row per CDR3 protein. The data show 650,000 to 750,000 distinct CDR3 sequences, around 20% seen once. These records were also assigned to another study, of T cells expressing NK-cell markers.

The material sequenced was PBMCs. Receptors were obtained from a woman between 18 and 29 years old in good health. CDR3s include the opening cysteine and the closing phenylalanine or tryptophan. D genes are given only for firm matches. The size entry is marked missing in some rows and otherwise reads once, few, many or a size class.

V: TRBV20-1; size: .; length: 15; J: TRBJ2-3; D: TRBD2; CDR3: CSARVTSGIGDTQYF; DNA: TGCAGTGCTAGGGTAACTAGCGGGATCGGAGATACGCAGTATTTT
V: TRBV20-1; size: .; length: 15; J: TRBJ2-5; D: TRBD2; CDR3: CSAPPSGRVQETQYF; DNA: TGCAGTGCTCCGCCTAGCGGGAGGGTCCAAGAGACCCAGTACTTC
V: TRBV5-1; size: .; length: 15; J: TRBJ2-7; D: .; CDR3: CASSRDRQVGYEQYF; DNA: TGCGCCAGCAGCCGGGACCGTCAAGTGGGGTACGAGCAGTACTTC
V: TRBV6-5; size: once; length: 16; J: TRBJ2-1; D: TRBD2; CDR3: CASSFHSGGAGNEQFF; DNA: TGTGCCAGCAGTTTCCATAGCGGGGGGGCTGGCAATGAGCAGTTCTTC
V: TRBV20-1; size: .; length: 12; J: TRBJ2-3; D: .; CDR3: CSTLKTEDTQYF; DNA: TGCAGTACGCTAAAGACAGAGGATACGCAGTATTTT
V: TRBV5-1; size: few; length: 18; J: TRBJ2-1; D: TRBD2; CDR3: CASSLGTSGPQAYNEQFF; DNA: TGCGCCAGCAGCTTGGGGACTAGCGGGCCGCAAGCCTACAATGAGCAGTTCTTC
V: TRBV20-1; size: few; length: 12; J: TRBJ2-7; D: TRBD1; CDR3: CSANTDRDQQYF; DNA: TGCAGTGCTAATACCGACAGGGATCAGCAGTACTTC
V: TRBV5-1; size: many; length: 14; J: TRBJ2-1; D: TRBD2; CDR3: CASSLLAGVNEQFF; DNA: TGCGCCAGCAGCTTGCTAGCGGGGGTCAATGAGCAGTTCTTC
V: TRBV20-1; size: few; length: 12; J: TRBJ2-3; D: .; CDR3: CSASYREDTQYF; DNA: TGCAGTGCTAGTTACAGGGAGGATACGCAGTATTTT
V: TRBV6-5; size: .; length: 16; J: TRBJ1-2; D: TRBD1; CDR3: CASSYSPPDRGYGYTF; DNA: TGTGCCAGCAGTTACTCCCCCCCCGACAGGGGGTATGGCTACACCTTC
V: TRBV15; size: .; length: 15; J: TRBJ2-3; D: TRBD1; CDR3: CATSRGAGGGDTQYF; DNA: TGTGCCACCAGCAGAGGGGCAGGGGGTGGAGATACGCAGTATTTT
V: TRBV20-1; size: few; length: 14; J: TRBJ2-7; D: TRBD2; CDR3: CSARTSGKSDEQYF; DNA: TGCAGTGCTAGGACTAGCGGGAAATCGGACGAGCAGTACTTC
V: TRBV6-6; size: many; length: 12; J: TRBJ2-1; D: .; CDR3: CAIATSYNEQFF; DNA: TGTGCCATAGCCACCTCCTACAATGAGCAGTTCTTC
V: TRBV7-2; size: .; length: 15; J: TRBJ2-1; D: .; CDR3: CASSLVATNDNEQFF; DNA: TGTGCCAGCAGCTTAGTAGCAACTAACGACAATGAGCAGTTCTTC
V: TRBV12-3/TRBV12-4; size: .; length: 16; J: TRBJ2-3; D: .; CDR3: CASTLPNELGTDTQYF; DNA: TGTGCCAGCACCTTACCAAACGAGTTAGGTACAGATACGCAGTATTTT
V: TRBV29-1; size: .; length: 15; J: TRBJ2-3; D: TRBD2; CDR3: CSLKGLAGPTDTQYF; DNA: TGCAGCCTTAAAGGACTAGCGGGACCCACAGATACGCAGTATTTT
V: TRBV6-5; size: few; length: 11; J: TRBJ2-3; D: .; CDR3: CASNRGGTQYF; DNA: TGTGCCAGCAACAGGGGGGGTACGCAGTATTTT
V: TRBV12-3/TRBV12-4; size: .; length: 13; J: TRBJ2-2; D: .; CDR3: CASSWGSPGELFF; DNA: TGTGCCAGCAGTTGGGGAAGCCCCGGGGAGCTGTTTTTT
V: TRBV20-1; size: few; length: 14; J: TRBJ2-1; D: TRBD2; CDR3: CSARTSGGRGEQFF; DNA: TGCAGTGCTAGGACTAGCGGGGGCCGTGGCGAGCAGTTCTTC
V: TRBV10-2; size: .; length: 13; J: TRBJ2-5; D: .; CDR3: CASSGISQETQYF; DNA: TGCGCCAGCAGTGGGATTTCACAAGAGACCCAGTACTTC
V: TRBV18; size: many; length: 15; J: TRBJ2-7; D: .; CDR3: CASSLSSDHNYEQYF; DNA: TGTGCCAGCTCACTTTCCTCGGACCATAACTACGAGCAGTACTTC
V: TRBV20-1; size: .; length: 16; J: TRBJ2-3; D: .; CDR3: CSARDVDPLGTDTQYF; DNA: TGCAGTGCTAGAGATGTGGATCCACTAGGCACAGATACGCAGTATTTT
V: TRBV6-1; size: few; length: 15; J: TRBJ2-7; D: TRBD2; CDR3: CASSERSSGSYEQYF; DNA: TGTGCCAGCAGTGAACGGTCTAGCGGGAGCTACGAGCAGTACTTC
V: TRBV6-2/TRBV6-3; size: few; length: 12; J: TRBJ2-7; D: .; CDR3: CASSFGRGEQYF; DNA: TGTGCCAGCAGTTTCGGAAGAGGCGAGCAGTACTTC
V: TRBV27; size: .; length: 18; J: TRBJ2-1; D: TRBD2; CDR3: CASSFFRTSGRPYNEQFF; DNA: TGTGCCAGCAGTTTCTTTCGGACTAGCGGGAGACCCTACAATGAGCAGTTCTTC
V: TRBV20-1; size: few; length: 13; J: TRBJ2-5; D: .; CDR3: CSAYRRVQETQYF; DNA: TGCAGTGCTTACCGCAGGGTCCAAGAGACCCAGTACTTC
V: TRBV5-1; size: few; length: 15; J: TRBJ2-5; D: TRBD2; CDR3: CASSSGTSGKETQYF; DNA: TGCGCCAGCAGCTCCGGGACTAGCGGGAAAGAGACCCAGTACTTC
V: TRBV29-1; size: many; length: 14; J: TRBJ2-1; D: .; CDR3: CSVELGEGVGEQFF; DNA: TGCAGCGTTGAATTAGGGGAGGGGGTGGGTGAGCAGTTCTTC
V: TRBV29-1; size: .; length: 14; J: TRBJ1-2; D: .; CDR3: CSVERNRAGGGYTF; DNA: TGCAGCGTTGAGCGAAACAGGGCGGGGGGCGGCTACACCTTC
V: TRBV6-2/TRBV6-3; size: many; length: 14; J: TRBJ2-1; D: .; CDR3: CASSSRLGGDEQFF; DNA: TGTGCCAGCAGTTCTAGACTGGGGGGCGATGAGCAGTTCTTC
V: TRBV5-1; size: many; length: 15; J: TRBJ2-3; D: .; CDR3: CASQRAGRPGDTQYF; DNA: TGCGCCAGCCAGAGGGCAGGTCGGCCGGGGGATACGCAGTATTTT
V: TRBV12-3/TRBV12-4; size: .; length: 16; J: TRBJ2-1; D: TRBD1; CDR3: CASSRLGTGSYNEQFF; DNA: TGTGCCAGCAGCCGCTTGGGGACAGGGTCCTACAATGAGCAGTTCTTC
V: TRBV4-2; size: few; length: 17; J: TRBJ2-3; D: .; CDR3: CASSQDFWSGGTDTQYF; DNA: TGTGCCAGCAGCCAAGATTTCTGGTCCGGGGGAACAGATACGCAGTATTTT
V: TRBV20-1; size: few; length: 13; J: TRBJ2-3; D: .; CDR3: CSARGRSTDTQYF; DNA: TGCAGTGCTAGAGGCAGGAGCACAGATACGCAGTATTTT
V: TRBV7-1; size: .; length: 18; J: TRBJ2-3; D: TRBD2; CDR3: CAFSSGITSGVHTDTQYF; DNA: TGTGCCTTCAGCTCAGGTATTACTAGCGGAGTCCACACAGATACGCAGTATTTT
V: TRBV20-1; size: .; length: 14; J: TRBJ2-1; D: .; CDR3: CSATRRGPYNEQFF; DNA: TGCAGTGCTACTAGGCGGGGACCATACAATGAGCAGTTCTTC
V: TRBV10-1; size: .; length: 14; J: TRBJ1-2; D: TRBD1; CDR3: CASAPTGIGYGYTF; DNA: TGCGCCAGCGCTCCGACAGGGATCGGCTATGGCTACACCTTC
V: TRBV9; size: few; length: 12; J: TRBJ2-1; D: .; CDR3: CASSGPGNAQFF; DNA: TGTGCCAGCAGCGGTCCTGGGAATGCGCAGTTCTTC
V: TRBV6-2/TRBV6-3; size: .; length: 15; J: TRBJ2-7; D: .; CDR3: CASSYAAGTPYEQYF; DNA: TGTGCCAGCAGTTACGCCGCCGGGACACCATACGAGCAGTACTTC
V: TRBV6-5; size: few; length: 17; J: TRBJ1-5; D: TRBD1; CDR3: CASSYGTGGISNQPQHF; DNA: TGTGCCAGCAGTTACGGGACAGGGGGCATTAGCAATCAGCCCCAGCATTTT
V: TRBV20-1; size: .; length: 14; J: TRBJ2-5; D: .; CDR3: CSAREDSRQETQYF; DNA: TGCAGTGCTAGAGAAGACAGCCGCCAAGAGACCCAGTACTTC
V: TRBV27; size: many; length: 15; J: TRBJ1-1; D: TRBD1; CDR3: CASSPTGGLNTEAFF; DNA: TGTGCCAGCAGTCCAACAGGGGGACTGAACACTGAAGCTTTCTTT
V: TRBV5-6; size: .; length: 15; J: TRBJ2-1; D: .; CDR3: CAMGAGPHCYNEQFF; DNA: TGTGCCATGGGCGCCGGGCCCCACTGCTACAATGAGCAGTTCTTC
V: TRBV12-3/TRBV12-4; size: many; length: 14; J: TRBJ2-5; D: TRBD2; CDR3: CASSSIAGGKTQYF; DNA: TGTGCCAGCAGCTCGATAGCGGGGGGGAAGACCCAGTACTTC
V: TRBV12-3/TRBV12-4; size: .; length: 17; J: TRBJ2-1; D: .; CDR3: CASSQSGGRGSYNEQFF; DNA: TGTGCCAGCAGCCAAAGCGGCGGCAGGGGTTCCTACAATGAGCAGTTCTTC
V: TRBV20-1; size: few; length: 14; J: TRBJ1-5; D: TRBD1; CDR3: CSAWDREGFQPQHF; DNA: TGCAGTGCTTGGGACAGGGAGGGTTTTCAGCCCCAGCATTTT